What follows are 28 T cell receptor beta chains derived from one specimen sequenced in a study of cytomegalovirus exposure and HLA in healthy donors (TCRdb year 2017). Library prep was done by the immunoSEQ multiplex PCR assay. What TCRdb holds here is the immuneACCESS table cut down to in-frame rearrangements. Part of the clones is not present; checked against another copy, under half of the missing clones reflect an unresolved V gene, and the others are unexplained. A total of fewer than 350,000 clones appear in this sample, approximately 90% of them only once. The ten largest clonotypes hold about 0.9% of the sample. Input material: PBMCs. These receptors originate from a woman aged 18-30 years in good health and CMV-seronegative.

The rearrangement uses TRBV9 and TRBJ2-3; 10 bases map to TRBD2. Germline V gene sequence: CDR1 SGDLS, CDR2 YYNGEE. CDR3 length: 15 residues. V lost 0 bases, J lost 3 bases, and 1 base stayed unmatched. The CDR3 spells CASSVVGLATDTQYF. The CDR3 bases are TGTGCCAGCAGCGTAGTGGGACTAGCGACAGATACGCAGTATTTT.

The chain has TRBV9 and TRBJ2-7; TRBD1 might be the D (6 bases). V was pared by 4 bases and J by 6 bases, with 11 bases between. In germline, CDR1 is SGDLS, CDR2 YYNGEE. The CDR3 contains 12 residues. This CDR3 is CASSTGSREQYF. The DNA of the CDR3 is TGTGCCAGCAGCACAGGGTCGCGCGAGCAGTACTTC.

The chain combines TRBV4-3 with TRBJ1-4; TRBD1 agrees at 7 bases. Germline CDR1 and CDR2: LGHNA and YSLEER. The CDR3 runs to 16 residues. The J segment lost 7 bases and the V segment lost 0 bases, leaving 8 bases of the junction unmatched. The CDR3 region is CASSQDLGGAGEKLFF. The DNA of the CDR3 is TGCGCCAGCAGCCAAGATTTAGGGGGCGCAGGTGAAAAACTGTTTTTT.

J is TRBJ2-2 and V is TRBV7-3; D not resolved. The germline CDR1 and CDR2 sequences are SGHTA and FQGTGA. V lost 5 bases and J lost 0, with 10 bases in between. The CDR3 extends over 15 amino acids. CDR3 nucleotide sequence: TGTGCCAGCAGCCCGGGTTTAACGAACACCGGGGAGCTGTTTTTT. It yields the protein CASSPGLTNTGELFF.

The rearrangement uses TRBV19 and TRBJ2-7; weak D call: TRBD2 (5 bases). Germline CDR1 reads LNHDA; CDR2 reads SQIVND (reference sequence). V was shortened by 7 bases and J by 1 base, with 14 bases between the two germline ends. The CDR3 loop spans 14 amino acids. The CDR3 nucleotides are TGTGCCAGTAATACCTACGCGGGTTCCTACGAGCAGTACTTC. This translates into CASNTYAGSYEQYF. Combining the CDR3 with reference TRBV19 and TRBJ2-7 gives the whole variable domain DGGITQSPKYLFRKEGQNVTLSCEQNLNHDAMYWYRQDPGQGLRLIYYSQIVNDFQKGDIAEGYSVSREKKESFPLTVTSAQKNPTAFYLCASNTYAGSYEQYFGPGTRLTVT.

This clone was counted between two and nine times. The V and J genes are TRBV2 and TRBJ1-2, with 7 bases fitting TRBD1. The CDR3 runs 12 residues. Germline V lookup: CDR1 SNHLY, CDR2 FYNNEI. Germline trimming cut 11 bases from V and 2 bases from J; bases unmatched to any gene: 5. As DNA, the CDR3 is TGTGCCGGGGGACAGTTAAACTATGGCTACACCTTC. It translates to CAGGQLNYGYTF.

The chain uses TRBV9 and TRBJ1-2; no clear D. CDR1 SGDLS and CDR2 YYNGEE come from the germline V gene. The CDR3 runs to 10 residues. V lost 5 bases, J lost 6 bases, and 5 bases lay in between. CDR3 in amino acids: CASRRNGYTF. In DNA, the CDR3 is TGTGCCAGCAGGAGAAATGGCTACACCTTC.

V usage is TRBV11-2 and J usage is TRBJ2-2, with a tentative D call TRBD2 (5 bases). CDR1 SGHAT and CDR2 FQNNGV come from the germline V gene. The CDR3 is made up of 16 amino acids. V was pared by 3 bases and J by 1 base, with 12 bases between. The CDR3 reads CASSFHSALNTGELFF. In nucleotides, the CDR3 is TGTGCCAGCAGCTTTCATAGCGCCCTGAACACCGGGGAGCTGTTTTTT.

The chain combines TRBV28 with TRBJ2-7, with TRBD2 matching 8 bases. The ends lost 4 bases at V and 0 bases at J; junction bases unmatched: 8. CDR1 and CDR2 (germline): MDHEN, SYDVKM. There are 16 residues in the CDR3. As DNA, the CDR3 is TGTGCCAGCAGTTCCTGGGGAGCGGGAGCCTCCTACGAGCAGTACTTC. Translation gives CASSSWGAGASYEQYF. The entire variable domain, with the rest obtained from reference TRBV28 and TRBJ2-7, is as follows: DVKVTQSSRYLVKRTGEKVFLECVQDMDHENMFWYRQDPGLGLRLIYFSYDVKMKEKGDIPEGYSVSREKKERFSLILESASTNQTSMYLCASSSWGAGASYEQYFGPGTRLTVT.

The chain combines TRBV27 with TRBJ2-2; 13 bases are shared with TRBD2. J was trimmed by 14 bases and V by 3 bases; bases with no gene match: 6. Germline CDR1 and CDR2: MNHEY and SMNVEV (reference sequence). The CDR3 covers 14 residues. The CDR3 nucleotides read TGTGCCAGCAGTTTCTGGACTAGCGGGAGCTTCCTGTTTTTT. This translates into CASSFWTSGSFLFF.

The CDR3 sequence is CASGLLKTGTGREKLFF. The CDR3 DNA reads TGTGCTAGTGGTTTGTTAAAAACCGGGACAGGGCGTGAAAAACTGTTTTTT. The chain recombines TRBV12-5 with TRBJ1-4; 9 positions match TRBD1. This CDR3 comprises 17 residues. J was trimmed by 7 bases and V by 2 bases; bases with no gene match: 11. CDR1 is LGHNT, CDR2 FRNRAP, per germline.

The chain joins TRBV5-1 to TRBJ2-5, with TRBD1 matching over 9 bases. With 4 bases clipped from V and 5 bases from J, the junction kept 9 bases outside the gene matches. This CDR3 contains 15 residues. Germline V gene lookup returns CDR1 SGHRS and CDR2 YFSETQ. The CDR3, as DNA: TGCGCCAGCAGCGGGCCGGGACAGGGTAGGGAGACCCAGTACTTC. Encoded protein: CASSGPGQGRETQYF.

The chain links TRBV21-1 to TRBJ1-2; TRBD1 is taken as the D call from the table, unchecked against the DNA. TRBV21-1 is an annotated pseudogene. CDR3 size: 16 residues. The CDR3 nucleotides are TGTGCCAGCGCCTGTATCGAACAGGACCCTAACTGTGGCTACACCTTC. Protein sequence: CASACIEQDPNCGYTF.

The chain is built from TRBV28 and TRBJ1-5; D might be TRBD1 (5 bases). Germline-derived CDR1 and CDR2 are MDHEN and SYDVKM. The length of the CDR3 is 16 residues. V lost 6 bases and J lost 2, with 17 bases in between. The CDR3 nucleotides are TGTGCCAGCAGCGGTACAGGCTCCCCTCGCAATCAGCCCCAGCATTTT. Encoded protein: CASSGTGSPRNQPQHF.

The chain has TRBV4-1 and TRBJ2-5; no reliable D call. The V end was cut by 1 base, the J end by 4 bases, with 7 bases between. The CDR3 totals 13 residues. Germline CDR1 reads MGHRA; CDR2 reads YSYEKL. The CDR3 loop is CASSQVLIETQYF. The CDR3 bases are TGCGCCAGCAGCCAAGTCCTAATAGAGACCCAGTACTTC.

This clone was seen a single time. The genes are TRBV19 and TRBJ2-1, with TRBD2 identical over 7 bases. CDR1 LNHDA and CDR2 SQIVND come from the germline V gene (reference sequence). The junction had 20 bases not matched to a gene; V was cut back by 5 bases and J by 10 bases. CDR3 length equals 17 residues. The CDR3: CASSGGGPGLVADEQFF. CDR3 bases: TGTGCCAGTAGTGGGGGAGGGCCAGGGTTGGTTGCGGACGAGCAGTTCTTC.

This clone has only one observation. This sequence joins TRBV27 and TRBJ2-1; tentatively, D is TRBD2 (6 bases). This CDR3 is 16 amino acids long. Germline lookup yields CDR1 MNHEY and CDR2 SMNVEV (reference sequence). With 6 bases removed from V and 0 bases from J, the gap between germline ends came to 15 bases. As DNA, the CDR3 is TGTGCCAGCAGCACTACTAGCAGGAGCTCCTACAATGAGCAGTTCTTC. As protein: CASSTTSRSSYNEQFF.

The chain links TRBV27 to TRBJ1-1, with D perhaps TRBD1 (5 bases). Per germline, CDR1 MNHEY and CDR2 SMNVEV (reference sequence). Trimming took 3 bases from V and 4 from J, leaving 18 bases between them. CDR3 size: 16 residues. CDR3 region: CASSFTSQGGSTEAFF. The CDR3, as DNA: TGTGCCAGCAGTTTTACGTCCCAGGGCGGTAGCACTGAAGCTTTCTTT.

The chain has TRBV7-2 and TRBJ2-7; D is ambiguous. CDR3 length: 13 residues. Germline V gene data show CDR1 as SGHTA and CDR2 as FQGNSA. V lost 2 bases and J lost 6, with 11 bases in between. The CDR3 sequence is CASSLSTPSEQYF. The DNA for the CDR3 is TGTGCCAGCAGCTTATCTACTCCCTCCGAGCAGTACTTC.

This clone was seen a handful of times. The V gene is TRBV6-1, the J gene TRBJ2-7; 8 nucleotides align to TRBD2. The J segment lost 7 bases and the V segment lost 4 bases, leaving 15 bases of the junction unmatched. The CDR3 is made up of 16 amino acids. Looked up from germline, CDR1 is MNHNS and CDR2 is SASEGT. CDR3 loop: CASSATAGRARWEQYF. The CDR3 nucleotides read TGTGCCAGCAGTGCGACCGCCGGGAGGGCCAGGTGGGAGCAGTACTTC.

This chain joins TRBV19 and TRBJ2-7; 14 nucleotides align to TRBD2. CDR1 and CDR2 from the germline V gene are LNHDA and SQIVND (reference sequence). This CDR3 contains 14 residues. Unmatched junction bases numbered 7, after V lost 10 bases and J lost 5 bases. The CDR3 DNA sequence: TGTGCCACCGCGGGGACTAGCGGGAGAAACGAGCAGTACTTC. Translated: CATAGTSGRNEQYF.

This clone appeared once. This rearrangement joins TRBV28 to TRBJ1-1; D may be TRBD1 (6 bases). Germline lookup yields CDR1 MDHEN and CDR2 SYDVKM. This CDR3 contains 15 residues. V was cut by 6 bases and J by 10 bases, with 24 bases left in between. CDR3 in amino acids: CASSPLMDSPPGAFF. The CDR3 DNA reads TGTGCCAGCAGCCCACTTATGGACAGCCCGCCGGGAGCTTTCTTT.

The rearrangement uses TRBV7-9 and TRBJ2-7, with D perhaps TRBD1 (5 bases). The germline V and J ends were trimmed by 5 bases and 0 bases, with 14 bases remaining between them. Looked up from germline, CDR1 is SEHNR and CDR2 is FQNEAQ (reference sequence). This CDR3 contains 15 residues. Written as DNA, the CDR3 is TGTGCCAGCAGCCGAAAACAGGTATTCTCCTACGAGCAGTACTTC. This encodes CASSRKQVFSYEQYF.

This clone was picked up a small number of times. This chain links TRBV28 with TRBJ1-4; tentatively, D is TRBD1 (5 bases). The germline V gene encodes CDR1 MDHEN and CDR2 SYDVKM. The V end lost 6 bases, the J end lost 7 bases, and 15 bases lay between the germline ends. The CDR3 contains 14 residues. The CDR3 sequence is CASRTGGVGEKLFF. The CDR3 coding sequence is TGTGCCAGCAGGACCGGGGGAGTGGGTGAAAAACTGTTTTTT.

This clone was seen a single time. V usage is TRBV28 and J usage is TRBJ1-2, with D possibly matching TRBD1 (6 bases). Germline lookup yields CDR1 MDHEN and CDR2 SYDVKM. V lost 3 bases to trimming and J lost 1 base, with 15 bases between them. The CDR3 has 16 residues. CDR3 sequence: CASSFSETGYNYGYTF. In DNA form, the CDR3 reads TGTGCCAGCAGTTTTTCTGAGACAGGATATAACTATGGCTACACCTTC.

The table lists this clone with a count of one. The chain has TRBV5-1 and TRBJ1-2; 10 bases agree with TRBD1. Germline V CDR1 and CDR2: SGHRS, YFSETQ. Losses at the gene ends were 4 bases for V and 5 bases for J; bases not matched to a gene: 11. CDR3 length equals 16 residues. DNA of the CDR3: TGCGCCAGCAGCAGCCCTGGGGACAGGGGACCGTATGGCTACACCTTC. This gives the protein CASSSPGDRGPYGYTF.

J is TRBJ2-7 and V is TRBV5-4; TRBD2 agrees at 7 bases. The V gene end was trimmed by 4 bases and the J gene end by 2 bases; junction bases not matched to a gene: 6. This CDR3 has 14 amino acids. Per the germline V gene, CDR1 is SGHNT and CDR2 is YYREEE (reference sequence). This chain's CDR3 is CASSPAGLTYEQYF. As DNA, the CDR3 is TGTGCCAGCAGCCCAGCGGGACTGACCTACGAGCAGTACTTC.

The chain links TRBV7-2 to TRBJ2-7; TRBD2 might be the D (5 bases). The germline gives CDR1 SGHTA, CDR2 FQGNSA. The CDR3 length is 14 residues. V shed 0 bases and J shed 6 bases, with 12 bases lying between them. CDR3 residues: CASSLAEGAAEQYF. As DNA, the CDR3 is TGTGCCAGCAGCTTAGCCGAGGGCGCGGCCGAGCAGTACTTC.